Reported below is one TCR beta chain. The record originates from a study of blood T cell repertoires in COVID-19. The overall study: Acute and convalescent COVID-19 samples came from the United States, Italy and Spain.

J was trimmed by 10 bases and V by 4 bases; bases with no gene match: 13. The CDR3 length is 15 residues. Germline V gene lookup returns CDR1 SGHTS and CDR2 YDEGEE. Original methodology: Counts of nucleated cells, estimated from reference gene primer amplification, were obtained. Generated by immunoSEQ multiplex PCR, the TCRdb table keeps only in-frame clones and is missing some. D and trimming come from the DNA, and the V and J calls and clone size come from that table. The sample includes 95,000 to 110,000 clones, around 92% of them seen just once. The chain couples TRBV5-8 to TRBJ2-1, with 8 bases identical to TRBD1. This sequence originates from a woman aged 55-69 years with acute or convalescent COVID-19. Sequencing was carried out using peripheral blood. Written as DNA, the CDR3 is TGTGCCAGCAGCGCCGGGACAGGTTTAAGTGAAGAGCAGTTCTTC. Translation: CASSAGTGLSEEQFF.